The source of this T cell receptor (beta chain) is a study of regulatory T cells in long-lasting Graves disease (dated by TCRdb to about 2021). About the full investigation: To count as having persistent Graves' disease, a patient had to have received antithyroid drug treatment for over 5 years with TSH receptor autoantibodies remaining persistently positive. Patients with persistent Graves' disease were compared with patients with newly diagnosed Graves' disease using TCR sequencing and RNA sequencing of peripheral blood. The study took place in China and was registered as a clinical trial. A total of around 35 samples underwent TCR sequencing: around 13 from persistent and around 20 from newly diagnosed Graves' disease patients. On average, persistent Graves' disease patients in the clinical cohort had been on antithyroid drugs for around 9.5 years. Overall study results and their limits: Preferential use of TRBV28, TRBJ1-2 and TRBJ2-5 was observed in persistent disease, whereas TRBV20-1 and TRBJ2-1 were favored in newly diagnosed disease. Peripheral blood alone was examined, since thyroid tissue, which constituted the primary lesion, could not be accessed. Only the TCR beta chain was sequenced and analyzed. A larger number of public clonotypes was shared among persistent patients (around 3,000) than among newly diagnosed patients (roughly 980). Lower TCR Shannon entropy and fewer highly expanded clones were observed in persistent Graves' disease patients than in newly diagnosed patients, which suggested clonal expansion. The authors acknowledged the small sample size as a limitation that may reduce accuracy.

About this clonotype itself: Its recognized antigen is unknown. Within one base of it there is no much larger clone, and no base qualities were kept.

The CDR3 starts with the cysteine, ends with the phenylalanine, and has 15 residues. Only CDR3 DNA remains: 45 bases, in frame from the first base. The germline V and J ends show losses of 3 bases and 5 bases respectively, and no gene match explains 9 bases of the junction. Looking up the germline V gene yields CDR1 KGHSH and CDR2 LQKENI. Preparation of the library involved multiplex PCR. TCRdb names Illumina HiSeq 4000 as the instrument used. To build TCR beta libraries, CDR3 regions were amplified by Arm-PCR using iRepertoire HTBI primers. Before sequencing, the PCR products underwent gel purification. Per the authors' processing: Gene usage analysis of CDR3 amino acid clonotypes used the 55 to 65 TRBV and approximately 13 TRBJ segments found across samples. COPE and FqMerger were used to merge the filtered high-quality paired reads into contigs. BLAST was used to align contigs to IMGT TRBV, TRBD and TRBJ reference genes, with CDR3 defined following IMGT. Clonotypes above 0.1% frequency were classified as highly expanded clones. Repertoire diversity was measured by Shannon entropy, and V-J evenness by the Gini coefficient. Clonotypes shared by more than one individual were considered public. TCRdb handled the public reads itself, with Q25 trimming in fastp and clone calling in MiXCR, and kept productive beta chains. All rows with the same CDR3 protein become a single entry with the most common DNA and genes. For this entry, the V and J calls and clone size follow TCRdb and not the study's own pipeline. For this sample there are 350,000 to 500,000 distinct CDR3 sequences; 21% appear just once. The top ten hold more than 13% of the sample.

The time point label here, explained by the study, means: persistent/refractory GD, antithyroid drugs over 5 years with positive TRAb. RNA was extracted from PBMCs in TRIzol for both TCR sequencing and RNA sequencing. Graves' disease was diagnosed according to American Thyroid Association guidelines. The patients came from an endocrinology department in Xi'an, China. From each patient, about 9 milliliters of peripheral blood was collected into an EDTA anticoagulant tube. PBMCs were isolated by Ficoll Paque Plus density gradient separation without further T cell sorting. An Agilent 2100 Bioanalyzer and agarose gel were used to check RNA quality, while a NanoDrop 2000 measured RNA concentration.

Sample: peripheral blood mononuclear cells (PBMCs), taken when the disease was refractory, from a patient treated with antithyroid drugs. The TCR comes from a female donor with Graves disease. Recombination linked TRBV18 to TRBJ2-5; 7 of the junction bases match TRBD1. The DNA is as follows: TGTGCCAGCTCACCTCGACAGGGATACGACGAGACCCAGTACTTC. It is translated as CASSPRQGYDETQYF.